This record looks at one T cell receptor beta chain sequence and its context. Its recognized antigen is unknown. No much larger clone exists at a distance of one base, and base qualities are not known. The donors were healthy, HIV-negative adults with no recently reported acute infections or vaccinations. All donors were Caucasian adults living in Nashville, Tennessee, USA. Magnetic negative selection was used to enrich CD4+ T cells, after which naive cells were positively selected on CD45RA and the negative fraction became the memory subset. Blood was collected by leukapheresis, and PBMCs were isolated by Ficoll-Histopaque density gradient centrifugation and then cryopreserved in liquid nitrogen vapor phase. Analytical flow cytometry was used to check the purity and quantity of every magnetically sorted T cell population. Genomic DNA was isolated from every sorted fraction and measured by UV absorbance on a Nanodrop 2000c.

The data were obtained in a study of shared clonotypes between healthy human individuals (dated by TCRdb to 2018 to 2021). The study in broad terms: The cohort included a few men and a couple of women between 18 and 49 years of age. The study deeply sequenced blood TCR repertoires of about five healthy adults to estimate repertoire size and the extent of clonotype sharing between individuals. Leukapheresis yielded between about 0.8 and 9.5 billion PBMCs per donor. For each donor, CD4 naive and CD4 memory were each run on three plates, CD8 naive on two plates, and CD8 memory on one plate. To increase sequencing depth and limit assay-specific biases, different laboratories used diverse techniques to prepare libraries and sequence TCR repertoires. Study-wide conclusions, independent of this receptor: Naive subsets generally had larger estimated clonotype richness than memory subsets did. The small number of donors limited the genetic and exposure-history diversity represented. Sharing across a few donors was observed for approximately 5% of naive CD4, over 3% of naive CD8, roughly 2.4% of memory CD4, and roughly 0.43% of memory CD8 clonotypes. Pairwise subsampling indicated that sequencing depth was expected to affect the degree of clonotype sharing among donors. Compared with non-shared clonotypes, clonotypes shared by all four sorted-subset donors had higher generation probabilities. Sampling was restricted to blood, and TCR repertoires in tissues likely differ from the TCR repertoires found in blood. Even with the large sequencing depth, rarefaction of the sorted-subset datasets indicated that sequencing was incomplete.

Using the deep immunoSEQ assay, TCR CDR3 regions were amplified from genomic DNA by multiplex PCR. Extracted genomic DNA from each cell subset was distributed evenly across all wells of several immunoSEQ 96-well plates, and each plate was treated as a replicate. For sorted subsets, about 200 ng genomic DNA, equal to tens of thousands of T cell genomes, was loaded into each replicate PCR. Purified libraries were quantified with a Qubit 3.0 fluorometer, sized on a Bioanalyzer 2100, and re-quantified with the KAPA Library Quantification kit. Each immunoSEQ 96-well plate was sequenced on its own single-read 150-cycle Illumina NextSeq 550 flow cell. In the source study's methods: Because only junctional sequences without quality scores were contained in the immunoSEQ output, filtering matching that applied to full-length reads could not be performed. Sequences were annotated with PyIR, a Python wrapper for IgBLAST v1.9, using IMGT germline references to assign V/J genes and CDR3. Reads were filtered out if the reads had weak V/J assignments (E-value above 1e-6), no CDR3, stop codons, out-of-frame junctions, or ambiguous translated residues. V3J clonotypes were defined as sequences sharing an identical inferred V gene, J gene, and CDR3 amino acid sequence. Percentage overlap between repertoires was computed as shared unique clonotypes divided by the size of the smaller repertoire. Richness of each repertoire was evaluated using RTK rarefaction, the Chao1 estimator, and Recon v2.1 estimates of unobserved clonotypes. For all TCRbeta clonotypes obtained by the gDNA method from a few donors, generation probabilities were computed with OLGA. Entries here come from immuneACCESS through TCRdb and include only in-frame sequences with V and J called. Some clones fail to appear in such tables; in the studies checked, an unresolved V gene covers under half of the shortfall, and the cause of the remainder is unknown. V, J and clone size derive from that table, while D and trimming were established from the DNA sequence. Here the sample has 2 million to 2.5 million clones; about nine tenths occur a single time. Approximately 0.41% of the sample comes from the top ten.

CDR1 and CDR2, per the germline V gene, are SGHDN and FVKESK. Measured from the cysteine to the phenylalanine, the CDR3 is 14 residues long. Only the CDR3 part of the read is kept: 42 bases, read in frame from the first base. V sheds 0 bases and J sheds 7 bases, leaving 9 bases between their ends. This TCR was recovered from a man aged 18-30 years in good health. Some clones in this sample may be carry-over from other donors' samples. The chain employs TRBV14 and TRBJ1-4; the D gene cannot be resolved reliably. The sample consisted of naive CD4+ T cells from PBMCs. The cell subset or site label corresponds to: CD45RA+ positively selected. The CDR3 protein sequence reads: CASSQDLVSEKLFF. The DNA sequence follows: TGTGCCAGCAGCCAAGACCTGGTTTCTGAAAAACTGTTTTTT.